The 3 T cell receptor beta chains below come from one sample, sequenced in a study of blood T cell repertoires in COVID-19. TCRdb keeps only in-frame clones here, not all; method: immunoSEQ multiplex PCR. The profile covers 400,000 or so clones, with approximately 87% appearing a single time and around 1.9% taken by the ten largest. The sequencing sample was made of PBMCs or T cells enriched from blood (not recorded which). Receptors originate from a man between 35 and 55 years old in a cohort exposed to, infected with or recovered from COVID-19 (not recorded which).

The V call is TRBV5-4, the J call TRBJ2-1, with 9 nucleotides matching TRBD2. Germline CDR1 and CDR2: SGHNT and YYREEE (reference sequence). The V gene end was trimmed by 4 bases and the J gene end by 4 bases; junction bases not matched to a gene: 6. The CDR3 extends over 15 amino acids. The CDR3 sequence is CASSAGLAEYNEQFF. Here the CDR3 DNA reads TGTGCCAGCAGCGCGGGACTAGCTGAATACAATGAGCAGTTCTTC.

This chain uses TRBV9 with TRBJ1-2; 10 positions agree with TRBD1. The V segment lost 4 bases and the J segment 7 bases; nucleotides outside the gene matches: 13. This CDR3 is 16 amino acids long. Germline V lookup: CDR1 SGDLS, CDR2 YYNGEE. The CDR3 reads CASSPRGDRGVSGYTF. CDR3 in DNA: TGTGCCAGCAGCCCTCGTGGGGACAGGGGAGTCAGTGGCTACACCTTC.

The chain employs TRBV3-1 (or the pseudogene TRBV3-2) and TRBJ1-1; D gene unclear. Looked up from germline, CDR1 is LGHDT and CDR2 is YNNKEL (reference sequence). V was cut by 1 base and J by 5 bases, with 11 bases left in between. The CDR3 extends over 14 amino acids. This CDR3 is CASSQVPGRTEAFF. CDR3 bases: TGTGCCAGCAGCCAAGTACCGGGTAGGACTGAAGCTTTCTTT.